What follows are 30 T cell receptor beta chains derived from one specimen sequenced in a study of blood T cell repertoires in COVID-19. Produced via immunoSEQ multiplex PCR; TCRdb's table is partial and in-frame only. The sample has 250,000 to 350,000 clones, 85% seen once. The sample comprised PBMCs or T cells enriched from blood (not recorded which). The receptors stem from a woman in her 50s who had recovered from COVID-19.

This clone was seen repeatedly, ten times or more. The chain links TRBV5-8 to TRBJ2-1; tentative D call: TRBD2 (6 bases). The germline gives CDR1 SGHTS, CDR2 YDEGEE. V was shortened by 3 bases and J by 6 bases, with 16 bases between the two germline ends. The CDR3 spans 15 residues. CDR3 protein: CASSWGYSGSNEQFF. The CDR3 nucleotides read TGTGCCAGCAGCTGGGGATATAGCGGTTCCAATGAGCAGTTCTTC.

The chain joins TRBV7-9 to TRBJ1-1, with TRBD1 identical over 8 bases. The trim removed 4 bases at V and 0 bases at J, leaving 4 bases unmatched. This CDR3 is 15 amino acids long. Germline CDR1 is SEHNR and CDR2 is FQNEAQ (reference sequence). This chain's CDR3 is CASSWTGSMNTEAFF. CDR3 coding DNA: TGTGCCAGCAGCTGGACAGGGAGTATGAACACTGAAGCTTTCTTT.

The table lists this clone with many counts. J is TRBJ2-7 and V is TRBV19, with D uncertain. Deletions cut 1 base from V and 3 bases from J, with 7 bases between. Germline lookup yields CDR1 LNHDA and CDR2 SQIVND (reference sequence). This CDR3 comprises 13 residues. The CDR3 DNA sequence: TGTGCCAGTAGTATAGTAATAAACTACGAGCAGTACTTC. Translating it yields CASSIVINYEQYF.

The V call is TRBV10-2, the J call TRBJ1-5, with D perhaps TRBD1 (5 bases). Per germline, CDR1 WSHSY and CDR2 SAAADI. The length of the CDR3 is 14 residues. The germline V and J ends were trimmed by 4 bases and 6 bases, with 13 bases remaining between them. CDR3 DNA: TGCGCCAGCAGTGTGGGGCAAGGGGCTCAGCCCCAGCATTTT. Translated, it gives CASSVGQGAQPQHF.

In nucleotides, the CDR3 is TGTGCCAGCAGGGTCGACATTAATTCACCCCTCCACTTT. Encoded protein: CASRVDINSPLHF. The chain employs TRBV6-4 and TRBJ1-6; D is ambiguous. Germline V CDR1 and CDR2: MRHNA, SNTAGT. Trimming pared 6 bases from V and 6 bases from J, leaving 9 bases between. CDR3 length equals 13 residues.

The rearrangement uses TRBV10-3 and TRBJ1-1, with D possibly TRBD1 on 6 matching bases. V was clipped by 3 bases and J by 2 bases, with 10 bases between them. The germline gives CDR1 ENHRY, CDR2 SYGVKD. This CDR3 is 14 amino acids long. CDR3 amino acids: CAISDGGLNTEAFF. The CDR3 nucleotides are TGTGCCATCAGTGACGGGGGGCTTAACACTGAAGCTTTCTTT.

The chain links TRBV5-1 to TRBJ2-1; no clear D gene. CDR3 length: 16 amino acids. CDR1 is SGHRS, CDR2 YFSETQ, per germline. V was shortened by 4 bases and J by 6 bases, with 20 bases between the two germline ends. DNA for the CDR3: TGCGCCAGCAGCGTACTGGTAGGTCGAGACTTCAATGAGCAGTTCTTC. Protein product: CASSVLVGRDFNEQFF. Using reference TRBV5-1 and TRBJ2-1 for the parts outside the CDR3, the full variable domain is KAGVTQTPRYLIKTRGQQVTLSCSPISGHRSVSWYQQTPGQGLQFLFEYFSETQRNKGNFPGRFSGRQFSNSRSEMNVSTLELGDSALYLCASSVLVGRDFNEQFFGPGTRLTVL.

In this sample, this clone turned up a few times. The CDR3 sequence is CASSARTGENTEAFF. CDR3 bases: TGCGCCAGCAGCGCCAGGACAGGTGAAAACACTGAAGCTTTCTTT. The V and J genes are TRBV5-1 and TRBJ1-1; TRBD1 aligns across 7 bases. With V trimmed by 4 bases and J by 2 bases, 8 bases remained unmatched. Germline V gene sequence: CDR1 SGHRS, CDR2 YFSETQ. The CDR3 sequence is 15 residues long.

Worth noting for this clone: Different DNA sequences within this sample yield the same CDR3. This sequence joins TRBV4-1 and TRBJ2-7; unclear D gene. The V and J ends lost 0 bases and 4 bases respectively, with 4 bases between them. The CDR3 runs 12 residues. Germline V gene sequence: CDR1 MGHRA, CDR2 YSYEKL. The CDR3 DNA is TGCGCCAGCAGCCAAGACAGGTACGAGCAGTACTTC. This sequence encodes CASSQDRYEQYF.

This clone has just one count. The rearrangement uses TRBV4-1 and TRBJ2-7; possible D gene TRBD1, 5 bases. CDR1 is MGHRA and CDR2 is YSYEKL in the germline V gene. V was clipped by 2 bases and J by 4 bases, with 21 bases between them. This CDR3 contains 17 residues. In nucleotides, the CDR3 is TGCGCCAGCAGCCAAACCCACCGGGCAGGGAATGTATACGAGCAGTACTTC. It codes for CASSQTHRAGNVYEQYF.

V usage is TRBV7-2 and J usage is TRBJ1-5; 9 bases are a match to TRBD1. There are 14 residues in the CDR3. Germline-derived CDR1 and CDR2 are SGHTA and FQGNSA. With 6 bases clipped from V and 6 bases from J, the junction kept 6 bases outside the gene matches. The CDR3 loop reads CASSLTGGSQPQHF. The CDR3 nucleotides are TGTGCCAGCAGTTTGACAGGGGGGAGTCAGCCCCAGCATTTT. The variable domain in full, completed from reference TRBV7-2 and TRBJ1-5, reads GAGVSQSPSNKVTEKGKDVELRCDPISGHTALYWYRQSLGQGLEFLIYFQGNSAPDKSGLPSDRFSAERTGGSVSTLTIQRTQQEDSAVYLCASSLTGGSQPQHFGDGTRLSIL.

The rearrangement links TRBV4-2 to TRBJ2-5, with TRBD1 matching 8 bases. The CDR3 spans 16 residues. V lost 1 base and J lost 1; bases outside the gene matches: 5. Germline CDR1 and CDR2: LGHNA and YNFKEQ. This CDR3 reads CASSQGQGTFQETQYF. The CDR3 nucleotides are TGTGCCAGCAGCCAAGGACAGGGGACTTTCCAAGAGACCCAGTACTTC.

This rearrangement joins TRBV12-5 to TRBJ2-1; TRBD2 matches 9 bases. In germline, CDR1 is LGHNT, CDR2 FRNRAP. This CDR3 region has 16 residues. Trimming cost V 2 bases and J 1 base; bases outside gene matches: 3. The CDR3 sequence is CASGLSLAGSYNEQFF. The CDR3 DNA reads as TGTGCTAGTGGTTTGTCGCTAGCGGGATCCTACAATGAGCAGTTCTTC. Using reference TRBV12-5 and TRBJ2-1 for the parts outside the CDR3, the full variable domain is DARVTQTPRHKVTEMGQEVTMRCQPILGHNTVFWYRQTMMQGLELLAYFRNRAPLDDSGMPKDRFSAEMPDATLATLKIQPSEPRDSAVYFCASGLSLAGSYNEQFFGPGTRLTVL.

The gene calls are TRBV6-1 and TRBJ1-5; D may be TRBD1 (6 bases). The CDR3 totals 16 residues. Trimming removed 0 bases from V and 2 bases from J, with 11 bases in between. Germline V gives CDR1 MNHNS, CDR2 SASEGT. The CDR3: CASSEAPPGGNQPQHF. The CDR3 coding sequence is TGTGCCAGCAGTGAAGCGCCACCAGGGGGCAATCAGCCCCAGCATTTT.

This chain joins TRBV2 and TRBJ1-2; 8 bases agree with TRBD1. The CDR3 extends over 12 amino acids. Germline loops: CDR1 SNHLY, CDR2 FYNNEI. Trimming removed 10 bases from V and 7 bases from J; junction bases left unmatched: 8. The CDR3 DNA reads as TGTGCCATTTCGGACAGGGTTGTTGGCTACACCTTC. It is translated as CAISDRVVGYTF.

The rearrangement links TRBV14 to TRBJ1-1; unclear D gene. Germline V gives CDR1 SGHDN, CDR2 FVKESK. The CDR3 is 13 amino acids. V shed 2 bases and J shed 4 bases, with 8 bases lying between them. The CDR3 spells CASSQSLVTEAFF. The CDR3 nucleotides read TGTGCCAGCAGCCAATCACTCGTCACTGAAGCTTTCTTT.

The chain has TRBV2 and TRBJ1-5; D is unclear. Trimming left V 2 bases short and J 4 bases short, with 12 bases between. CDR1 and CDR2 from the germline V gene are SNHLY and FYNNEI. This CDR3 contains 15 residues. In nucleotides, the CDR3 is TGTGCCAGCAGTGAATTCCTCCAGTCTAATCAGCCCCAGCATTTT. This codes for CASSEFLQSNQPQHF.

This clone has more than one count but fewer than ten. V usage is TRBV7-9 and J usage is TRBJ2-7; no clear D. The V gene's germline CDR1 is SEHNR and CDR2 FQNEAQ (reference sequence). Trimming left V 5 bases short and J 4 bases short, with 6 bases between. This CDR3 contains 11 residues. This CDR3 reads CASSQIYEQYF. The CDR3 region has the DNA TGTGCCAGCAGCCAGATATACGAGCAGTACTTC.

V is TRBV7-2 and J is TRBJ2-5; 8 bases align to TRBD1. The V gene end was trimmed by 5 bases and the J gene end by 5 bases; junction bases not matched to a gene: 13. CDR1 is SGHTA, CDR2 FQGNSA, per germline. The CDR3 is 16 residues long. CDR3 in DNA: TGTGCCAGCAGCCCCCAGGGGGCAGTGTTTGGGGAGACCCAGTACTTC. Its protein product is CASSPQGAVFGETQYF.

This CDR3 reads CASSPGLAGDEQYF. The CDR3 DNA sequence: TGCGCCAGCAGCCCGGGACTAGCGGGAGACGAGCAGTACTTC. V is TRBV5-1 and J is TRBJ2-7, with 14 bases aligning to TRBD2. This CDR3 is 14 amino acids long. Trimming removed 4 bases from V and 5 bases from J; junction bases left unmatched: 2. The germline CDR1 and CDR2 sequences are SGHRS and YFSETQ.

This chain connects TRBV7-6 to TRBJ2-7, with 8 positions matching TRBD2. The CDR3 has 16 amino acids. Losses at the gene ends were 5 bases for V and 5 bases for J; bases not matched to a gene: 14. Germline V gives CDR1 SGHVS, CDR2 FNYEAQ. CDR3 loop: CASSLLSGSGIHEQYF. For the CDR3, the DNA is TGTGCCAGCAGCCTGCTGAGCGGGAGTGGTATCCACGAGCAGTACTTC.

The rearrangement uses TRBV29-1 and TRBJ2-4; TRBD1 matches at 7 bases. After removal of 6 bases from V and 8 bases from J, the junction contained 19 bases not matched to a gene. The CDR3 length is 16 residues. The germline V gene has CDR1 SQVTM and CDR2 ANQGSEA. As DNA, the CDR3 is TGCAGCGTCCTGCCACGGGTATCGAGGGGGCATGACATTCAGTACTTC. Its translation is CSVLPRVSRGHDIQYF.

The V and J genes are TRBV6-5 and TRBJ1-6; possible D gene TRBD1, 5 bases. The CDR3 is 15 residues long. Trimming took 2 bases from V and 8 from J, leaving 13 bases between them. Germline CDR1 is MNHEY and CDR2 is SVGAGI. CDR3 nucleotide sequence: TGTGCCAGCAGTTACAAGGGGCCGAATGATTCACCCCTCCACTTT. Translating it yields CASSYKGPNDSPLHF.

The chain joins TRBV5-1 to TRBJ1-6, with D unresolved. V shed 0 bases and J shed 7 bases, with 5 bases lying between them. CDR3 length equals 13 residues. Germline V gives CDR1 SGHRS, CDR2 YFSETQ. The CDR3 DNA follows: TGCGCCAGCAGCTTGGAGACAAATTCACCCCTCCACTTT. Translated, it gives CASSLETNSPLHF.

The chain recombines TRBV7-9 with TRBJ1-1; D remains unclear. V lost 2 bases, J lost 2 bases, and 6 bases lay in between. CDR3 length equals 13 residues. Germline CDR1 is SEHNR and CDR2 is FQNEAQ (reference sequence). For the CDR3, the DNA is TGTGCCAGCAGCTTAATCTTTAACACTGAAGCTTTCTTT. As protein: CASSLIFNTEAFF.

In DNA, the CDR3 is TGCGCCAGCAGCTCCCGGGCGGGCAGGGACAGCGGCTACACCTTC. Protein sequence: CASSSRAGRDSGYTF. The rearrangement joins TRBV5-1 to TRBJ1-2; 7 bases match TRBD1. V dropped 3 bases and J dropped 8; count of bases not matched to a gene: 13. This CDR3 comprises 15 residues. CDR1 and CDR2 (germline): SGHRS, YFSETQ. The whole variable domain, filled in from reference TRBV5-1 and TRBJ1-2, reads KAGVTQTPRYLIKTRGQQVTLSCSPISGHRSVSWYQQTPGQGLQFLFEYFSETQRNKGNFPGRFSGRQFSNSRSEMNVSTLELGDSALYLCASSSRAGRDSGYTFGSGTRLTVV.

This sequence joins TRBV20-1 and TRBJ2-7, with no clear D. V was cut by 3 bases and J by 5 bases, with 8 bases left in between. CDR3 length: 11 amino acids. Looked up from germline, CDR1 is DFQATT and CDR2 is SNEGSKA (reference sequence). The CDR3 DNA sequence: TGCAGTGCTAGTGAACTCCACGAGCAGTACTTC. Protein: CSASELHEQYF.

The genes are TRBV5-1 and TRBJ2-7; 7 nucleotides match TRBD1. The CDR3 contains 14 residues. The germline V gene encodes CDR1 SGHRS and CDR2 YFSETQ. V shed 4 bases, J shed 5 bases, and the junction held 9 bases outside the gene matches. Here the CDR3 reads CASSQRQGLDEQYF. The CDR3, as DNA: TGCGCCAGCAGCCAACGACAGGGTTTGGACGAGCAGTACTTC.

The chain uses TRBV19 and TRBJ2-3; 8 nucleotides align to TRBD2. The CDR3 loop spans 14 amino acids. Per germline, CDR1 LNHDA and CDR2 SQIVND (reference sequence). J was trimmed by 6 bases and V by 5 bases; bases with no gene match: 7. This CDR3 reads CASSELADRDTQYF. The CDR3 DNA reads as TGTGCCAGTAGTGAACTAGCGGACCGCGATACGCAGTATTTT.

The V and J genes are TRBV7-3 and TRBJ1-6; D perhaps matches TRBD1 (5 bases). Germline V gene data show CDR1 as SGHTA and CDR2 as FQGTGA. The CDR3 spans 13 residues. Trimming took off 4 bases at V and 10 bases at J, with 11 bases between the two ends. The CDR3 reads CASSSQERSPLHF. The CDR3 DNA reads as TGTGCCAGCAGCTCACAGGAAAGGTCACCCCTCCACTTT.